These 17 T cell receptor beta chains came from one sample sequenced in a study of T cell responses to AZD1222 COVID-19 vaccine. The protocol was immunoSEQ multiplex PCR, while the TCRdb copy is restricted to in-frame clones and leaves out a portion. The sample has 50,000 to 65,000 clones; 70% to 90% are singletons. This specimen was peripheral blood, taken 28 days after the second AZD1222 dose. Every receptor here comes from an adult who received the AZD1222 COVID-19 vaccine.

The chain joins TRBV24-1 to TRBJ2-2; D may correspond to TRBD1 or TRBD2 (7 bases each). Looked up from germline, CDR1 is KGHDR and CDR2 is SFDVKD. V was clipped by 8 bases and J by 3 bases, with 21 bases between them. There are 17 residues in the CDR3. CDR3 amino acids: CATTPNGQGGDTGELFF. The CDR3 nucleotides read TGTGCCACCACCCCTAATGGGCAGGGGGGGGACACCGGGGAGCTGTTTTTT.

The chain employs TRBV7-9 and TRBJ2-1, with 8 bases fitting TRBD2. Unmatched junction bases numbered 1, after V lost 3 bases and J lost 0 bases. CDR1 SEHNR and CDR2 FQNEAQ come from the germline V gene (reference sequence). CDR3 length equals 15 residues. The CDR3 region is CASSFSGSSYNEQFF. CDR3 coding DNA: TGTGCCAGCAGCTTCAGCGGGAGCTCCTACAATGAGCAGTTCTTC.

The chain carries TRBV29-1 and TRBJ2-5, with D tentatively TRBD2 (5 bases). Germline V CDR1 and CDR2: SQVTM, ANQGSEA. V was cut by 3 bases and J by 2 bases, with 13 bases left in between. This CDR3 region has 14 residues. CDR3 amino acids: CSVDPRGWQETQYF. The CDR3 region has the DNA TGCAGCGTTGATCCCCGGGGTTGGCAAGAGACCCAGTACTTC.

The chain carries TRBV5-1 and TRBJ2-1, with D unclear. CDR1 is SGHRS and CDR2 is YFSETQ in the germline V gene. With 2 bases removed from V and 4 bases from J, the gap between germline ends came to 13 bases. The CDR3 has 15 residues. CDR3 sequence (DNA): TGCGCCAGCAGCTTTTCTGATACAGCGTACAATGAGCAGTTCTTC. Its protein product is CASSFSDTAYNEQFF. Full variable domain (remainder filled in from reference TRBV5-1 and TRBJ2-1): KAGVTQTPRYLIKTRGQQVTLSCSPISGHRSVSWYQQTPGQGLQFLFEYFSETQRNKGNFPGRFSGRQFSNSRSEMNVSTLELGDSALYLCASSFSDTAYNEQFFGPGTRLTVL.

The CDR3 DNA is TGTGCCAGCAGAACCGGGGCGAACACTGACTTGGAGCTGTTTTTT. Translating it yields CASRTGANTDLELFF. The chain is built from TRBV6-5 and TRBJ2-2; D may match TRBD1 or TRBD2 (5 bases each). Trimming took off 6 bases at V and 10 bases at J, with 21 bases between the two ends. This CDR3 contains 15 residues. Germline CDR1 reads MNHEY; CDR2 reads SVGAGI.

This clone has just one count. The V and J genes are TRBV11-2 and TRBJ1-2; D ambiguous. The CDR3 is 13 amino acids. Germline V gene data show CDR1 as SGHAT and CDR2 as FQNNGV. Trimming pared 0 bases from V and 7 bases from J, leaving 9 bases between. The CDR3 here is CASSLDLEGGYTF. CDR3 DNA sequence: TGTGCCAGCAGCTTAGATCTGGAAGGTGGCTACACCTTC.

The chain has TRBV29-1 and TRBJ2-3; unclear D gene. V gave up 6 bases and J gave up 4 bases, with 11 bases separating them. Germline V lookup: CDR1 SQVTM, CDR2 ANQGSEA. The CDR3 spans 12 residues. The CDR3 sequence: CSVVPEADTQYF. DNA of the CDR3: TGCAGCGTCGTTCCTGAGGCAGATACGCAGTATTTT.

This clone was picked up a small number of times. The chain combines TRBV7-2 with TRBJ1-2; no clear D. V lost 4 bases to trimming and J lost 4 bases, with 13 bases between them. CDR1 is SGHTA and CDR2 is FQGNSA in the germline V gene. The CDR3 is 14 amino acids. CDR3 nucleotides: TGTGCCAGCAGCTCCCTCTTAGGCTCCTATGGCTACACCTTC. This encodes CASSSLLGSYGYTF. The full variable domain, rest sourced from reference TRBV7-2 and TRBJ1-2, is GAGVSQSPSNKVTEKGKDVELRCDPISGHTALYWYRQSLGQGLEFLIYFQGNSAPDKSGLPSDRFSAERTGGSVSTLTIQRTQQEDSAVYLCASSSLLGSYGYTFGSGTRLTVV.

V usage is TRBV19 and J usage is TRBJ1-1; TRBD1 might be the D (5 bases). Germline lookup yields CDR1 LNHDA and CDR2 SQIVND (reference sequence). V gave up 4 bases and J gave up 1 base, with 10 bases separating them. The CDR3 sequence is 14 residues long. The DNA of the CDR3 is TGTGCCAGTAGTAACCGGGGGAGGAACACTGAAGCTTTCTTT. Translation: CASSNRGRNTEAFF.

Regarding this clone: The junction departs from the called germline gene at one end, perhaps through a read error. The V and J genes are TRBV7-3 and TRBJ2-2, with TRBD2 matching 9 bases. This CDR3 has 16 amino acids. CDR1 is SGHTA, CDR2 FQGTGA, per germline. This CDR3 is CASSLLASGNAGELFF. CDR3 nucleotide sequence: TGTGCCAGCAGCCTTTTGGCTAGCGGGAACGCCGGGGAGCTGTTTTTT.

The chain recombines TRBV6-1 with TRBJ1-1, with TRBD1 as a possible D gene (5 bases). Trimming stripped 3 bases from V and 6 bases from J, with 11 bases between. The germline CDR1 and CDR2 sequences are MNHNS and SASEGT. The CDR3 runs to 13 residues. The CDR3 loop is CASSEKGKPEAFF. CDR3 nucleotide sequence: TGTGCCAGCAGTGAGAAGGGGAAGCCTGAAGCTTTCTTT.

The V call is TRBV5-1, the J call TRBJ1-1; 8 nucleotides agree with TRBD1. This CDR3 region has 15 residues. Germline trimming cut 3 bases from V and 4 bases from J; bases unmatched to any gene: 8. CDR1 and CDR2 from the germline V gene are SGHRS and YFSETQ. The CDR3 protein is CASSSWTGSSTEAFF. CDR3 DNA sequence: TGCGCCAGCAGCTCGTGGACAGGGTCCAGCACTGAAGCTTTCTTT.

This rearrangement joins TRBV27 to TRBJ2-4; 13 nucleotides line up with TRBD2. The germline CDR1 and CDR2 sequences are MNHEY and SMNVEV (reference sequence). J was trimmed by 6 bases and V by 8 bases; bases with no gene match: 1. The CDR3 length is 13 residues. CDR3 in DNA: TGTGCCAGCGGACTAGCGGGAGTAAACATTCAGTACTTC. This translates into CASGLAGVNIQYF.

The J gene is TRBJ1-6, the V gene TRBV6-6; TRBD1 might be the D (6 bases). The V end lost 4 bases, the J end lost 9 bases, and 16 bases lay between the germline ends. The CDR3 runs to 15 residues. Germline lookup yields CDR1 MNHNY and CDR2 SVGAGI (reference sequence). This CDR3 reads CASSSGASFSSPLHF. In DNA form, the CDR3 reads TGTGCCAGCAGTTCGGGGGCAAGTTTTAGTTCACCCCTCCACTTT.

This sequence joins TRBV24-1 and TRBJ2-5; possibly TRBD1 or TRBD2 for D (5 bases each). Trimming cost V 0 bases and J 4 bases, with 11 bases left between them. This CDR3 is built from 15 residues. From germline, CDR1 is KGHDR and CDR2 SFDVKD. This CDR3 reads CATSDLGTGRETQYF. In DNA form, the CDR3 reads TGTGCCACCAGTGATTTGGGGACGGGTAGAGAGACCCAGTACTTC.

V usage is TRBV7-2 and J usage is TRBJ1-5; tentative D call: TRBD1 (5 bases). V was cut by 4 bases and J by 7 bases, with 17 bases left in between. This CDR3 spans 15 amino acids. Looked up from germline, CDR1 is SGHTA and CDR2 is FQGNSA. The CDR3 protein is CASSSGIGGYQPQHF. CDR3 DNA: TGTGCCAGCAGCTCCGGGATTGGGGGTTACCAGCCCCAGCATTTT. Full variable domain (rest looked up from reference TRBV7-2 and TRBJ1-5): GAGVSQSPSNKVTEKGKDVELRCDPISGHTALYWYRQSLGQGLEFLIYFQGNSAPDKSGLPSDRFSAERTGGSVSTLTIQRTQQEDSAVYLCASSSGIGGYQPQHFGDGTRLSIL.

The chain is built from TRBV19 and TRBJ1-5; D remains unclear. The CDR3 loop spans 14 amino acids. Looked up from germline, CDR1 is LNHDA and CDR2 is SQIVND (reference sequence). The ends were cut back, 6 bases at V and 3 bases at J, with 12 bases in the middle. DNA for the CDR3: TGTGCCAGTAGAGAGGACGGGTACAATCAGCCCCAGCATTTT. This encodes CASREDGYNQPQHF.